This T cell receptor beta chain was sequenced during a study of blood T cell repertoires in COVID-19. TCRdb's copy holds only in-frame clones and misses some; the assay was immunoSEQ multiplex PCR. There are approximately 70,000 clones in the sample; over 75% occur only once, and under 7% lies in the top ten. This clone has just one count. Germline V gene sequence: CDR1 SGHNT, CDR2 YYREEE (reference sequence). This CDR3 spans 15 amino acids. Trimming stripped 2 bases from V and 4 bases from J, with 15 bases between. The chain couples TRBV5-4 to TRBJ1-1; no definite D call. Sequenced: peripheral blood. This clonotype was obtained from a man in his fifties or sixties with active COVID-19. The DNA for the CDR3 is TGTGCCAGCAGCTTTCCGATGGGAGGGAGCACTGAAGCTTTCTTT. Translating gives CASSFPMGGSTEAFF.